This is a list of T cell receptor beta chains from one sample in a study of blood T cell repertoires in COVID-19. Measured with immunoSEQ multiplex PCR; TCRdb has only the in-frame clones, and not every one. Here the sample spans 200,000 to 250,000 clones, around 86% being singletons. Source material: peripheral blood. These receptors were obtained from a man aged 80 or over with acute or convalescent COVID-19. CDR3s include the opening cysteine and the closing phenylalanine or tryptophan. D genes are given only for firm matches. The size field is filled for only some rows; it gives once, few, many or a size class.

V gene: TRBV18; clone size: once; J gene: TRBJ2-1; D gene: TRBD2; CDR3 DNA: TGTGCCAGCTCTCCTCCTAGCGGGAGTGGCTCTGAGCAGTTCTTC; CDR3 protein: CASSPPSGSGSEQFF
V gene: TRBV7-2; clone size: .; J gene: TRBJ1-5; D gene: .; CDR3 DNA: TGTGCCAGCAGCTTAGTCTCGGTTCATAGCAATCAGCCCCAGCATTTT; CDR3 protein: CASSLVSVHSNQPQHF
V gene: TRBV5-6; clone size: .; J gene: TRBJ2-6; D gene: .; CDR3 DNA: TGTGCCAGCAGCTTCATTAGGGGGACTGGGGCCAACGTCCTGACTTTC; CDR3 protein: CASSFIRGTGANVLTF
V gene: TRBV6-2/TRBV6-3; clone size: .; J gene: TRBJ2-1; D gene: TRBD2; CDR3 DNA: TGTGCCAGCAGTTACGGAAGCGGAACGGGAGGACGAACGCCTTACAATGAGCAGTTCTTC; CDR3 protein: CASSYGSGTGGRTPYNEQFF
V gene: TRBV6-5; clone size: .; J gene: TRBJ2-4; D gene: TRBD1; CDR3 DNA: TGTGCCAGCAGTTACCGCCGACAGGGGGGAAACATTCAGTACTTC; CDR3 protein: CASSYRRQGGNIQYF
V gene: TRBV19; clone size: .; J gene: TRBJ1-3; D gene: TRBD1; CDR3 DNA: TGTGCCAGTAGTAGCGGACAGGGGAGAAACACCATATATTTT; CDR3 protein: CASSSGQGRNTIYF
V gene: TRBV2; clone size: .; J gene: TRBJ2-2; D gene: TRBD1; CDR3 DNA: TGTGCCAGCAGAGGACAGGGGAACACCGGGGAGCTGTTTTTT; CDR3 protein: CASRGQGNTGELFF
V gene: TRBV6-4; clone size: .; J gene: TRBJ2-3; D gene: TRBD1; CDR3 DNA: TGTGCCAGCAGTGACACACTTGACAGGGGCACGCAGTATTTT; CDR3 protein: CASSDTLDRGTQYF
V gene: TRBV2; clone size: .; J gene: TRBJ2-1; D gene: TRBD2; CDR3 DNA: TGTGCCAGCAGTGGTACGGGAGGCGAGGGTGAGCAGTTCTTC; CDR3 protein: CASSGTGGEGEQFF
V gene: TRBV7-2; clone size: .; J gene: TRBJ1-1; D gene: .; CDR3 DNA: TGTGCCAGCTCCCCCGGGACAACCAACACTGAAGCTTTCTTT; CDR3 protein: CASSPGTTNTEAFF
V gene: TRBV10-3; clone size: .; J gene: TRBJ2-7; D gene: .; CDR3 DNA: TGTGCCATCAGTGAGTCGAACGGCCAGGTCTACGAGCAGTACTTC; CDR3 protein: CAISESNGQVYEQYF
V gene: TRBV2; clone size: .; J gene: TRBJ2-3; D gene: TRBD2; CDR3 DNA: TGTGCCAGCAGCCAGATGACTAGCGGGAGTACAGATACGCAGTATTTT; CDR3 protein: CASSQMTSGSTDTQYF
V gene: TRBV6-2/TRBV6-3; clone size: .; J gene: TRBJ1-6; D gene: TRBD1; CDR3 DNA: TGTGCCAGCAGTCGAAGACAGGGGGCTAATTCACCCCTCCACTTT; CDR3 protein: CASSRRQGANSPLHF
V gene: TRBV4-1; clone size: .; J gene: TRBJ2-3; D gene: TRBD1; CDR3 DNA: TGCGCCAGCAGCCAGCAAGGGGGCCCGGGCTTCACAGATACGCAGTATTTT; CDR3 protein: CASSQQGGPGFTDTQYF
V gene: TRBV9; clone size: few; J gene: TRBJ2-3; D gene: .; CDR3 DNA: TGTGCCAGCAGTGATAGACATGCAGATACGCAGTATTTT; CDR3 protein: CASSDRHADTQYF
V gene: TRBV19; clone size: .; J gene: TRBJ2-7; D gene: TRBD2; CDR3 DNA: TGTGCCAGTAGTCCAGGGACTAGCCCTGGGATTTACGAGCAGTACTTC; CDR3 protein: CASSPGTSPGIYEQYF
V gene: TRBV14; clone size: .; J gene: TRBJ2-1; D gene: .; CDR3 DNA: TGTGCCAGCAGCCCCTCGGGACACCTAGCCTACAATGAGCAGTTCTTC; CDR3 protein: CASSPSGHLAYNEQFF
V gene: TRBV10-3; clone size: .; J gene: TRBJ1-1; D gene: .; CDR3 DNA: TGTGCCATCAGTGAGAGGGAGGCGTCGAGCACTGAAGCTTTCTTT; CDR3 protein: CAISEREASSTEAFF
V gene: TRBV12-3/TRBV12-4; clone size: .; J gene: TRBJ2-7; D gene: .; CDR3 DNA: TGTGCCAGCAGTTTAGTTAACGAGCAGTACTTC; CDR3 protein: CASSLVNEQYF
V gene: TRBV3-1/TRBV3-2; clone size: few; J gene: TRBJ1-5; D gene: .; CDR3 DNA: TGTGCCAGCAGCCAAGCTCTCCTTAGCAATCAGCCCCAGCATTTT; CDR3 protein: CASSQALLSNQPQHF
V gene: TRBV21-1; clone size: once; J gene: TRBJ2-5; D gene: .; CDR3 DNA: TGTGCCAGCACTAAGGGACTTGAAGAGACCCAGTACTTC; CDR3 protein: CASTKGLEETQYF
V gene: TRBV19; clone size: .; J gene: TRBJ1-2; D gene: .; CDR3 DNA: TGTGCCAGTAGGCCGGACAGACGCTATGGCTACACCTTC; CDR3 protein: CASRPDRRYGYTF
V gene: TRBV2; clone size: once; J gene: TRBJ2-3; D gene: .; CDR3 DNA: TGTGCCAGCCGCAGGGATTCACCAGATACGCAGTATTTT; CDR3 protein: CASRRDSPDTQYF
V gene: TRBV30; clone size: .; J gene: TRBJ1-1; D gene: .; CDR3 DNA: TGTGCCTTGATAGTCCGAAGCACTGAAGCTTTCTTT; CDR3 protein: CALIVRSTEAFF
V gene: TRBV5-1; clone size: .; J gene: TRBJ2-1; D gene: TRBD2; CDR3 DNA: TGCGCCAGCAGCTTGGCCCCGGGACTAGTTTTCGATGAGCAGTTCTTC; CDR3 protein: CASSLAPGLVFDEQFF
V gene: TRBV18; clone size: .; J gene: TRBJ2-2; D gene: TRBD1; CDR3 DNA: TGTGCCAGCTCACCAGAACTCAGGGGGCTCACCGGGGAGCTGTTTTTT; CDR3 protein: CASSPELRGLTGELFF
V gene: TRBV3-1/TRBV3-2; clone size: .; J gene: TRBJ2-1; D gene: TRBD2; CDR3 DNA: TGTGCCAGCAGCCGAAGTTCACTAGCGGGAGGAGGTGAGCAGTTCTTC; CDR3 protein: CASSRSSLAGGGEQFF
V gene: TRBV9; clone size: .; J gene: TRBJ2-5; D gene: TRBD1; CDR3 DNA: TGTGCCAGCAGCGTGAGGGGGACAGATGGAGAGACCCAGTACTTC; CDR3 protein: CASSVRGTDGETQYF
V gene: TRBV2; clone size: .; J gene: TRBJ1-6; D gene: TRBD1; CDR3 DNA: TGTGCCAGCAGTGCGACAGGGGAGGGGGCGAATTCACCCCTCCACTTT; CDR3 protein: CASSATGEGANSPLHF
V gene: TRBV4-2; clone size: .; J gene: TRBJ2-1; D gene: TRBD2; CDR3 DNA: TGTGCCAGCAGCCACGAAGGGACGGGAGGGTACAATGAGCAGTTCTTC; CDR3 protein: CASSHEGTGGYNEQFF
V gene: TRBV6-2/TRBV6-3; clone size: .; J gene: TRBJ1-6; D gene: .; CDR3 DNA: TGTGCCAGCAGCAACAACAGGCCTTCACCCCTCCACTTT; CDR3 protein: CASSNNRPSPLHF
V gene: TRBV24-1; clone size: .; J gene: TRBJ2-2; D gene: TRBD2; CDR3 DNA: TGTGCCACCAGTGATTGGCTAGCGGGCACCGGGGAGCTGTTTTTT; CDR3 protein: CATSDWLAGTGELFF
V gene: TRBV18; clone size: .; J gene: TRBJ2-1; D gene: TRBD1; CDR3 DNA: TGTGCCAGCTCTCCGCGACAGGGCACGACCTACAATGAGCAGTTCTTC; CDR3 protein: CASSPRQGTTYNEQFF